Sequencing of this TCR beta chain was carried out in a study of T cells expressing NK-cell markers. Study-wide context: According to the study, TCR beta repertoires originated from sorted CD3+CD56+NKG2C+, CD3+CD56+NKG2C- and CD3+CD56-NKG2C+ T cells.

The CDR3 consists of 12 residues. A note on this clonotype: Its antigen is undetermined.

TCRdb re-analyzed the 5' RACE reads; it lists each CDR3 protein once, without DNA. The record lists about 150,000 distinct CDR3 sequences, of which the ten most abundant hold 37%. Study-level findings and limits: Among several donors, these clonotypes also ranked first in the CD3+CD56-NKG2C+ fraction. Among CD8+ T cells from several donors, dominant NKG2C+ clonotypes accounted for about 1.0-7.0%.

Sequencing was done on a sample of blood T cells: a sorted CD56 or NKG2C T cell subset, CD4+ or CD8+ T cells, or bulk PBMC T cells (not recorded which). The chain has TRBV12-3 or TRBV12-4 and TRBJ2-5. The origin of this receptor is a woman in her forties or fifties in good health. CDR3 protein: CASGGSQETQYF.